These 11 T cell receptor beta chains came from one sample sequenced in a study of blood T cell repertoires in COVID-19. Profiling relied on immunoSEQ multiplex PCR, and the TCRdb table lists in-frame clones only, not all of them. This sample has 100,000 or so clones, with 81% found just once. The source material was peripheral blood. Receptors were obtained from a human donor in a cohort sampled during active COVID-19.

This chain links TRBV25-1 with TRBJ1-3; maybe TRBD1 (6 bases). V was trimmed by 3 bases and J by 4 bases, leaving 13 bases between them. The CDR3 is 15 amino acids. CDR1 and CDR2 (germline): MGHDK, SYGVNS. CDR3 bases: TGTGCCAGCAGTGATCCTTCTGGGGGCGGAAACACCATATATTTT. It codes for CASSDPSGGGNTIYF.

The chain joins TRBV5-6 to TRBJ2-3; TRBD2 aligns across 8 bases. Trimming cost V 1 base and J 7 bases; bases outside gene matches: 14. This CDR3 contains 17 residues. The germline V gene has CDR1 SGHDT and CDR2 YYEEEE. DNA for the CDR3: TGTGCCAGCAGCTTGAGGATAAGCGGGGGATTGGTATATACGCAGTATTTT. Translating gives CASSLRISGGLVYTQYF.

The chain employs TRBV18 and TRBJ1-1; 7 nucleotides agree with TRBD1. The CDR3 length is 13 residues. V dropped 6 bases and J dropped 1; count of bases not matched to a gene: 2. Germline assignment: CDR1 KGHSH and CDR2 LQKENI. CDR3 amino acids: CASSGQPNTEAFF. The CDR3 DNA reads TGTGCCAGCTCGGGACAGCCGAACACTGAAGCTTTCTTT.

In its sample, this clone was seen once. The rearrangement links TRBV4-2 to TRBJ2-7, with 8 bases fitting TRBD1. Trimming took 4 bases from V and 4 from J; bases not matched to a gene: 6. The germline gives CDR1 LGHNA, CDR2 YNFKEQ. CDR3 length: 14 residues. The CDR3, as DNA: TGTGCCAGCAGCCCCGGACAGGGAGAATACGAGCAGTACTTC. Translating gives CASSPGQGEYEQYF.

V is TRBV2 and J is TRBJ1-4; 7 nucleotides line up with TRBD1. Germline V gives CDR1 SNHLY, CDR2 FYNNEI. Trimming removed 6 bases from V and 7 bases from J; junction bases left unmatched: 8. The CDR3 consists of 14 residues. CDR3 region: CASSRQGLGEKLFF. DNA of the CDR3: TGTGCCAGCAGCCGACAGGGTCTGGGTGAAAAACTGTTTTTT. The variable domain in full, completed from reference TRBV2 and TRBJ1-4, reads EPEVTQTPSHQVTQMGQEVILRCVPISNHLYFYWYRQILGQKVEFLVSFYNNEISEKSEIFDDQFSVERPDGSNFTLKIRSTKLEDSAMYFCASSRQGLGEKLFFGSGTQLSVL.

The rearrangement joins TRBV3-1 (or the pseudogene TRBV3-2) to TRBJ1-6; 8 bases map to TRBD1. CDR3 length equals 22 residues. The germline V gene encodes CDR1 LGHDT and CDR2 YNNKEL (reference sequence). Trimming cost V 1 base and J 0 bases; bases outside gene matches: 17. DNA for the CDR3: TGTGCCAGCAGCCAAGTCTTTCGGACAGGGCTTGTTAAGAGCTCCTATAATTCACCCCTCCACTTT. Protein product: CASSQVFRTGLVKSSYNSPLHF.

CDR3 sequence reads: CASSLLRLNTGELFF. The DNA for the CDR3 is TGTGCCAGCAGCCTATTACGGTTGAACACCGGGGAGCTGTTTTTT. The V gene is TRBV7-2, the J gene TRBJ2-2, with D hard to call. Germline CDR1 SGHTA, CDR2 FQGNSA. V lost 5 bases and J lost 1, with 11 bases in between. There are 15 residues in the CDR3.

V is TRBV24-1 and J is TRBJ1-2; D unresolved. Trimming removed 2 bases at V and 6 bases at J, with 9 bases between. Germline V CDR1 and CDR2: KGHDR, SFDVKD. CDR3 size: 13 residues. This CDR3 reads CATSDSLGDGYTF. CDR3 in DNA: TGTGCCACCAGTGATTCCCTCGGGGATGGCTACACCTTC.

V usage is TRBV4-1 and J usage is TRBJ2-7; D perhaps matches TRBD1 (6 bases). There are 13 residues in the CDR3. Germline CDR1 reads MGHRA; CDR2 reads YSYEKL. V dropped 6 bases and J dropped 3 bases, with 12 bases sitting between them. CDR3 nucleotide sequence: TGCGCCAGCAGGCCAACAGGGAACTACGAGCAGTACTTC. Translation gives CASRPTGNYEQYF.

This chain joins TRBV7-3 and TRBJ2-3; D is unclear. The CDR3 has 16 amino acids. With 5 bases removed from V and 0 bases from J, the gap between germline ends came to 15 bases. The germline gives CDR1 SGHTA, CDR2 FQGTGA. The CDR3 sequence: CASSKYATFSTDTQYF. CDR3 sequence (DNA): TGTGCCAGCAGCAAATACGCGACTTTTAGCACAGATACGCAGTATTTT.

J is TRBJ2-7 and V is TRBV5-4; 10 nucleotides agree with TRBD1. The CDR3 is 15 amino acids. J was trimmed by 5 bases and V by 4 bases; bases with no gene match: 9. Germline loops: CDR1 SGHNT, CDR2 YYREEE (reference sequence). In DNA, the CDR3 is TGTGCCAGCAGCCTTCGGGACAGGGGTATCGACGAGCAGTACTTC. It specifies CASSLRDRGIDEQYF.